Here is one T cell receptor beta chain with its context. This clone was seen at least ten times. Which antigen it targets is not known. The input lacks base qualities; no much larger clone sits a single base away. This record comes from a study of control samples from healthy donors and cancer patients (dated by TCRdb to about 2020). V loses 1 base of germline sequence and J loses 5 bases, and the interval between the two ends is 9 bases. Taken from the germline V gene, the CDR1 and CDR2 loops are MGHRA and YSYEKL. CDR3 length: 13 amino acids, cysteine to phenylalanine. The kept DNA is CDR3 alone, 39 bases in frame from the first base. Preparation of the library involved the immunoSEQ multiplex PCR assay. TCRdb carries this immuneACCESS record with in-frame sequences only. Its versions omit some clonotypes, under half of them owing to an unresolved V gene in the studies checked, with the rest unexplained. In this sample the table shows about 190,000 clones, about nine tenths of which occur a single time. Approximately 1.8% of the sample is taken by the ten largest.

The sample was blood. The sequence joins TRBV4-1 to TRBJ2-7, with TRBD2 tentatively as D gene (5 bases match). The sequence derives from a man aged 25-40 years in good health. The CDR3 here reads CASSQVRGNEQYF. The base sequence is TGCGCCAGCAGCCAAGTTCGAGGGAACGAGCAGTACTTC.